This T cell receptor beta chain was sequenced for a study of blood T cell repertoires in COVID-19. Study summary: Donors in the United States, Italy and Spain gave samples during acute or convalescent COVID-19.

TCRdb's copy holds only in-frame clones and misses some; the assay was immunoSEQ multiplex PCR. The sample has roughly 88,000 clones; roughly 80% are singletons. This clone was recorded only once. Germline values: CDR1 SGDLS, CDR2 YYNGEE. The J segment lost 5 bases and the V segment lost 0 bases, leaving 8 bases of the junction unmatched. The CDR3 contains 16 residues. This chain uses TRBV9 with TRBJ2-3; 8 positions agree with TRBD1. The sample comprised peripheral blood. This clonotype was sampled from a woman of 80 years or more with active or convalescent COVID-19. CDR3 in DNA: TGTGCCAGCAGCGTAGGGGCAGGGGGCATGGTAGATACGCAGTATTTT. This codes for CASSVGAGGMVDTQYF.